These 24 T cell receptor beta chains came from one sample sequenced in a study of T cell changes during pregnancy in multiple sclerosis. The data were produced by immunoSEQ multiplex PCR, yet TCRdb's version contains in-frame clones alone and is incomplete. The data hold 100,000 to 130,000 clones, with about 90% observed a single time. The source material was peripheral blood, sampled in the third trimester of pregnancy. The source of these receptors is a female donor in good health, enrolled as a control in a pregnancy study.

The CDR3, as DNA: TGTGCCAGCAGCTTGAATGAGGGGAACACTGAAGCTTTCTTT. As protein: CASSLNEGNTEAFF. The chain recombines TRBV5-6 with TRBJ1-1; D call uncertain. CDR3 length: 14 amino acids. V shed 1 base and J shed 1 base, with 8 bases lying between them. Per the germline V gene, CDR1 is SGHDT and CDR2 is YYEEEE. Variable domain in full (rest from reference TRBV5-6 and TRBJ1-1): DAGVTQSPTHLIKTRGQQVTLRCSPKSGHDTVSWYQQALGQGPQFIFQYYEEEERQRGNFPDRFSGHQFPNYSSELNVNALLLGDSALYLCASSLNEGNTEAFFGQGTRLTVV.

The V gene is TRBV7-6, the J gene TRBJ2-7; 7 nucleotides match TRBD2. Germline assignment: CDR1 SGHVS and CDR2 FNYEAQ. The CDR3 spans 13 residues. CDR3 loop: CATGRGDSYEQYF. The CDR3 DNA reads as TGTGCAACCGGTCGGGGGGACTCCTACGAGCAGTACTTC.

The chain joins TRBV7-3 to TRBJ1-2, with 11 positions matching TRBD1. The CDR3 extends over 13 amino acids. Germline values: CDR1 SGHTA, CDR2 FQGTGA. The V segment lost 5 bases and the J segment 8 bases; nucleotides outside the gene matches: 4. The CDR3 reads CASSKGQGGGYTF. The DNA of the CDR3 is TGTGCCAGCAGCAAGGGACAGGGGGGCGGCTACACCTTC.

In this sample, this clone turned up once. V is TRBV4-3 and J is TRBJ1-3, with D possibly matching TRBD1 (6 bases). CDR1 and CDR2 from the germline V gene are LGHNA and YSLEER. There are 15 residues in the CDR3. Trimming removed 4 bases from V and 2 bases from J, with 12 bases in between. CDR3 in amino acids: CASSRLGAAGNTIYF. For the CDR3, the DNA is TGCGCCAGCAGCCGCCTGGGGGCTGCTGGAAACACCATATATTTT.

V gene TRBV19 combines with J gene TRBJ2-3, with 7 bases matching TRBD1. The CDR3 runs 15 residues. V trimming: 5 bases; J trimming: 3 bases; junction bases outside the gene matches: 8. Germline loops: CDR1 LNHDA, CDR2 SQIVND (reference sequence). The CDR3 loop is CASSSRTGSTDTQYF. Written as DNA, the CDR3 is TGTGCCAGTAGTTCCAGGACAGGATCGACAGATACGCAGTATTTT.

V gene TRBV10-3 combines with J gene TRBJ1-2, with D tentatively TRBD1 (5 bases). V gave up 0 bases and J gave up 4 bases, with 12 bases separating them. Germline loops: CDR1 ENHRY, CDR2 SYGVKD. This CDR3 comprises 15 residues. In DNA, the CDR3 is TGTGCCATCAGTGAGTCGGGCGGCAGGGTCTATGGCTACACCTTC. Protein: CAISESGGRVYGYTF.

This clone occurred a few times. The J gene is TRBJ1-1, the V gene TRBV5-6; 8 bases are shared with TRBD1. The germline CDR1 and CDR2 sequences are SGHDT and YYEEEE. There are 14 residues in the CDR3. Trimming at V came to 4 bases and at J to 4 bases, leaving 6 bases not matched to a gene. The CDR3 reads CASSEDRGFTEAFF. CDR3 nucleotide sequence: TGTGCCAGCAGCGAAGACAGGGGCTTCACTGAAGCTTTCTTT.

The chain recombines TRBV4-3 with TRBJ1-2; D is possibly TRBD1 (5 bases). The CDR3 runs to 15 residues. The V end lost 0 bases, the J end lost 8 bases, and 16 bases lay between the germline ends. The germline V gene has CDR1 LGHNA and CDR2 YSLEER. The CDR3 here is CASSQDPWEGSGYTF. In DNA form, the CDR3 reads TGCGCCAGCAGCCAAGATCCTTGGGAGGGGAGCGGCTACACCTTC.

In this sample, this clone turned up once. The V and J genes are TRBV19 and TRBJ2-7; D remains ambiguous. Trimming removed 6 bases from V and 5 bases from J, with 17 bases in between. The CDR3 loop spans 14 amino acids. Germline CDR1 and CDR2: LNHDA and SQIVND (reference sequence). CDR3 sequence reads: CASRATASSHEQYF. The CDR3 DNA follows: TGTGCCAGTAGAGCGACGGCTAGTAGCCACGAGCAGTACTTC.

The rearrangement uses TRBV11-3 and TRBJ1-1; TRBD1 aligns across 8 bases. With 5 bases clipped from V and 10 bases from J, the junction kept 3 bases outside the gene matches. The CDR3 extends over 11 amino acids. Per germline, CDR1 SGHNT and CDR2 YENEEA. This chain's CDR3 is CASSLGQGAFF. The DNA for the CDR3 is TGTGCCAGCAGCCTAGGACAGGGAGCTTTCTTT.

A few counts support this clone. The rearrangement links TRBV7-8 to TRBJ1-1, with 7 bases aligning to TRBD1. Germline V gives CDR1 SGHVS, CDR2 FQNEAQ. This CDR3 contains 14 residues. The junction had 10 bases not matched to a gene; V was cut back by 5 bases and J by 7 bases. This CDR3 is CASSPGTATVEAFF. The CDR3 DNA sequence: TGTGCCAGCAGCCCGGGGACAGCAACCGTTGAAGCTTTCTTT.

The sample holds one count of this clone. V and J are TRBV7-3 and TRBJ1-1, with D unresolved. Germline assignment: CDR1 SGHTA and CDR2 FQGTGA. The CDR3 runs 14 residues. Trimming cost V 3 bases and J 3 bases, with 11 bases left between them. This chain's CDR3 is CASSFGVLDTEAFF. The CDR3 bases are TGTGCCAGCAGCTTCGGGGTATTGGACACTGAAGCTTTCTTT.

The V call is TRBV5-1, the J call TRBJ2-5, with D perhaps matching TRBD1 (5 bases). This CDR3 has 14 residues. Germline CDR1 is SGHRS and CDR2 is YFSETQ. Trimming removed 1 base from V and 2 bases from J, with 9 bases in between. The CDR3 bases are TGCGCCAGCAGCTTGAGTACAGGACAAGAGACCCAGTACTTC. It encodes CASSLSTGQETQYF.

This rearrangement joins TRBV5-1 to TRBJ2-5; TRBD2 matches at 8 bases. J lost 1 base, V lost 0 bases, and 2 bases had no gene match. CDR3 length: 15 amino acids. Per the germline V gene, CDR1 is SGHRS and CDR2 is YFSETQ. The CDR3 nucleotides are TGCGCCAGCAGCTTGGTCGCGGGGGGCCAAGAGACCCAGTACTTC. Translating it yields CASSLVAGGQETQYF.

The sample holds a few counts of this clone. CDR3 in amino acids: CASSRNIRDTAEAFF. In DNA, the CDR3 is TGTGCCAGCAGCCGCAATATCCGGGACACCGCTGAAGCTTTCTTT. The chain is built from TRBV4-2 and TRBJ1-1; tentatively, D is TRBD1 (6 bases). Germline CDR1 is LGHNA and CDR2 is YNFKEQ. Trimming took off 4 bases at V and 6 bases at J, with 18 bases between the two ends. The CDR3 spans 15 residues.

The rearrangement joins TRBV6-4 to TRBJ2-1; TRBD1 is a possible D gene (6 bases). The CDR3 spans 15 residues. Germline V gene data show CDR1 as MRHNA and CDR2 as SNTAGT. V was pared by 6 bases and J by 4 bases, with 16 bases between. CDR3 DNA sequence: TGTGCCAGCAGCGCCGATACAGGGTTTTACAATGAGCAGTTCTTC. It is translated as CASSADTGFYNEQFF.

The V call is TRBV30, the J call TRBJ2-2, with 9 bases lining up with TRBD1. There are 14 residues in the CDR3. Germline V lookup: CDR1 GTSNPN, CDR2 SVGIG (reference sequence). Trimming took 2 bases from V and 9 from J; bases not matched to a gene: 7. This CDR3 reads CAWSLRTGVWELFF. DNA of the CDR3: TGTGCCTGGAGTCTGAGGACAGGGGTGTGGGAGCTGTTTTTT. Full variable domain (missing parts from reference TRBV30 and TRBJ2-2): SQTIHQWPATLVQPVGSPLSLECTVEGTSNPNLYWYRQAAGRGLQLLFYSVGIGQISSEVPQNLSASRPQDRQFILSSKKLLLSDSGFYLCAWSLRTGVWELFFGEGSRLTVL.

The gene calls are TRBV9 and TRBJ1-2, with D maybe TRBD1 (6 bases). This CDR3 spans 15 amino acids. The V gene lost 0 bases and the J gene lost 2 bases, with 11 bases spanning the gap. The germline CDR1 and CDR2 sequences are SGDLS and YYNGEE. The CDR3: CASSVETGPNYGYTF. CDR3 sequence (DNA): TGTGCCAGCAGCGTAGAGACAGGCCCCAACTATGGCTACACCTTC.

The chain's CDR3 is CASSLGDRDDYGYTF. For the CDR3, the DNA is TGTGCCAGCAGCTTGGGGGACAGGGACGACTATGGCTACACCTTC. This sequence joins TRBV5-4 and TRBJ1-2, with 9 bases lining up with TRBD1. The V and J ends lost 0 bases and 3 bases, in that order; junction bases with no gene match: 3. Germline V CDR1 and CDR2: SGHNT, YYREEE (reference sequence). This CDR3 comprises 15 residues.

The V gene is TRBV19, the J gene TRBJ1-5, with D possibly being TRBD1 (5 bases). V lost 7 bases and J 5 bases, leaving 15 bases between the germline ends. This CDR3 spans 14 amino acids. Germline V gene sequence: CDR1 LNHDA, CDR2 SQIVND (reference sequence). The CDR3, as DNA: TGTGCCAGTAATTTCCAGGGTGTCGATCAGCCCCAGCATTTT. Its protein is CASNFQGVDQPQHF.

As to this clone: The sample has other DNA sequences that encode this CDR3 too. The chain has TRBV30 and TRBJ1-2; D gene ambiguous. This CDR3 comprises 11 residues. With 2 bases removed from V and 7 bases from J, the gap between germline ends came to 8 bases. Germline assignment: CDR1 GTSNPN and CDR2 SVGIG (reference sequence). The CDR3 nucleotides are TGTGCCTGGAGTTCTGGCGGTGGCTACACCTTC. Amino acids: CAWSSGGGYTF. Full variable domain (rest looked up from reference TRBV30 and TRBJ1-2): SQTIHQWPATLVQPVGSPLSLECTVEGTSNPNLYWYRQAAGRGLQLLFYSVGIGQISSEVPQNLSASRPQDRQFILSSKKLLLSDSGFYLCAWSSGGGYTFGSGTRLTVV.

The DNA for the CDR3 is TGTGCCAGTATCGACAGGTTTGGTAATGAGCAGTTCTTC. Amino acids: CASIDRFGNEQFF. The V gene is TRBV19, the J gene TRBJ2-1; possible D gene TRBD1, 6 bases. This CDR3 has 13 residues. The V gene lost 7 bases and the J gene lost 7 bases, with 14 bases spanning the gap. Germline-derived CDR1 and CDR2 are LNHDA and SQIVND (reference sequence).

In nucleotides, the CDR3 is TGTGCCAGCAGCTCGAGTCCCGGGAGCAATCAGCCCCAGCATTTT. Encoded protein: CASSSSPGSNQPQHF. The chain recombines TRBV5-6 with TRBJ1-5; no definite D call. This CDR3 spans 15 amino acids. V was pared by 3 bases and J by 1 base, with 11 bases between. From germline, CDR1 is SGHDT and CDR2 YYEEEE.

V usage is TRBV30 and J usage is TRBJ2-7, with 7 nucleotides matching TRBD1. V lost 3 bases and J lost 2; bases outside the gene matches: 10. The CDR3 has 15 amino acids. In germline, CDR1 is GTSNPN, CDR2 SVGIG (reference sequence). CDR3: CAWRGTTGTPYEQYF. Written as DNA, the CDR3 is TGTGCCTGGAGGGGGACGACAGGGACACCCTACGAGCAGTACTTC.